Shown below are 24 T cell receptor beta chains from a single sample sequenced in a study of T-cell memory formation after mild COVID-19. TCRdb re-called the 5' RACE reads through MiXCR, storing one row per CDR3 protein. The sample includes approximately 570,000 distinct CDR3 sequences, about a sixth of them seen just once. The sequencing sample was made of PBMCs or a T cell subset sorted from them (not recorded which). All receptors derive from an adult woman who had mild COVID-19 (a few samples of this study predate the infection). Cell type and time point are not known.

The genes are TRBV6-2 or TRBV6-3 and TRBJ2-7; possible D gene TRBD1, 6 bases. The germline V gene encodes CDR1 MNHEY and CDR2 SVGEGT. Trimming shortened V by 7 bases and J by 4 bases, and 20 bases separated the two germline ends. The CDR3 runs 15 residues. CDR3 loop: CASTTGRLRGYEQYF. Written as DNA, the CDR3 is TGTGCCAGCACCACGGGTCGACTCAGGGGTTACGAGCAGTACTTC.

The CDR3 DNA is TGTGCCAGCAGTGGGTTTCCGGGGGACTACGAGCAGTACTTC. This gives the protein CASSGFPGDYEQYF. The chain joins TRBV2 to TRBJ2-7, with a weak D call TRBD2 (6 bases). Germline V CDR1 and CDR2: SNHLY, FYNNEI. V was clipped by 4 bases and J by 3 bases, with 13 bases between them. This CDR3 has 14 amino acids.

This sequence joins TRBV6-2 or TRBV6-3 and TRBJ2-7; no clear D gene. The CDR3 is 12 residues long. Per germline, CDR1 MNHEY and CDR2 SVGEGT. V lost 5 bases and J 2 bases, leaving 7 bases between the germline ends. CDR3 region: CASSLLTYEQYF. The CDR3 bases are TGTGCCAGCAGTCTACTTACCTACGAGCAGTACTTC.

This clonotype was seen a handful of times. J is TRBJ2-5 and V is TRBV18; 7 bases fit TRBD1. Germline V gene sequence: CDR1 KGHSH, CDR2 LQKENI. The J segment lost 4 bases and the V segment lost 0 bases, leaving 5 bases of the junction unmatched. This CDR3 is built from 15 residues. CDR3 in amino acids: CASSPPAPGGETQYF. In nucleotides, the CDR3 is TGTGCCAGCTCACCACCTGCTCCAGGGGGAGAGACCCAGTACTTC.

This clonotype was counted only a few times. CDR3 DNA sequence: TGTGCCAGCAGTCCAGGACTGAGCATGAACACTGAAGCTTTCTTT. Translating it yields CASSPGLSMNTEAFF. The V and J genes are TRBV12-3 or TRBV12-4 and TRBJ1-1; D ambiguous. The V end was cut by 5 bases, the J end by 0 bases, with 13 bases between. The CDR3 is 15 residues long.

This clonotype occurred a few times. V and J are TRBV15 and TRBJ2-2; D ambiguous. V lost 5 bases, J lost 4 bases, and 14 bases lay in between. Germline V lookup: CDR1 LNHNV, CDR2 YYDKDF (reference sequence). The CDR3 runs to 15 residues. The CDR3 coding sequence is TGTGCCACCAGCCAGACTCGATTATCCACCGGGGAGCTGTTTTTT. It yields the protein CATSQTRLSTGELFF.

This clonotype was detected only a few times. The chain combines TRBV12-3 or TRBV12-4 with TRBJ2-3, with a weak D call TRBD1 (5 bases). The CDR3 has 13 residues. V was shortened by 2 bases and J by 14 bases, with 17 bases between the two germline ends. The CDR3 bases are TGTGCCAGCAGTTTACGGACACCCACCGATGGGTATTTT. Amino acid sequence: CASSLRTPTDGYF.

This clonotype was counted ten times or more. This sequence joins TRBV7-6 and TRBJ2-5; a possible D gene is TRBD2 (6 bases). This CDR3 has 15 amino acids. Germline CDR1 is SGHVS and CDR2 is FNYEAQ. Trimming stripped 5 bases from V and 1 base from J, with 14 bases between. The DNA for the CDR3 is TGTGCCAGCAGCCGAAATCTAGCGAGCCAAGAGACCCAGTACTTC. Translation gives CASSRNLASQETQYF.

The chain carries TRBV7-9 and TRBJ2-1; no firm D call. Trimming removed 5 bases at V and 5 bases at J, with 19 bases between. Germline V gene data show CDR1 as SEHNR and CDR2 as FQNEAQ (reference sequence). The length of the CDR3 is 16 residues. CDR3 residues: CASSLGPAPADNEQFF. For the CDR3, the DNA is TGTGCCAGCAGCCTAGGCCCGGCCCCAGCCGACAATGAGCAGTTCTTC. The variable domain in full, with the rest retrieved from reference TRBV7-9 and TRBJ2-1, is DTGVSQNPRHKITKRGQNVTFRCDPISEHNRLYWYRQTLGQGPEFLTYFQNEAQLEKSRLLSDRFSAERPKGSFSTLEIQRTEQGDSAMYLCASSLGPAPADNEQFFGPGTRLTVL.

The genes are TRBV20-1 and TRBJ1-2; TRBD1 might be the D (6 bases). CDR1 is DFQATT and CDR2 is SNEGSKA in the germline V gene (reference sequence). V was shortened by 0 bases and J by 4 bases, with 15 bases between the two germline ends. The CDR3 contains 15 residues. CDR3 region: CSARDGGKWGYGYTF. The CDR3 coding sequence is TGCAGTGCTAGAGATGGGGGCAAGTGGGGCTATGGCTACACCTTC.

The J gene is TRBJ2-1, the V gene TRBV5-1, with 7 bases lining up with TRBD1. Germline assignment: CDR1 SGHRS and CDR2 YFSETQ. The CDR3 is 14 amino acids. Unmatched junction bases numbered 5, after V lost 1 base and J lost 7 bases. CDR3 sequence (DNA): TGCGCCAGCAGCTTGAGACAGGGTGGGAATGAGCAGTTCTTC. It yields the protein CASSLRQGGNEQFF.

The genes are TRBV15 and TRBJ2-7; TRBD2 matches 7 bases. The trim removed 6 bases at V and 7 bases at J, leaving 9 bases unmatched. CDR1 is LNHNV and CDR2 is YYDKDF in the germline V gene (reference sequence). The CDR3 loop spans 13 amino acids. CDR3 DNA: TGTGCCACCAGTGATGCCAGGGAGGGAGAGCAGTACTTC. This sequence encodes CATSDAREGEQYF. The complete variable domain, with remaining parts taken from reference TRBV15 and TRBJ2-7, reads DAMVIQNPRYQVTQFGKPVTLSCSQTLNHNVMYWYQQKSSQAPKLLFHYYDKDFNNEADTPDNFQSRRPNTSFCFLDIRSPGLGDTAMYLCATSDAREGEQYFGPGTRLTVT.

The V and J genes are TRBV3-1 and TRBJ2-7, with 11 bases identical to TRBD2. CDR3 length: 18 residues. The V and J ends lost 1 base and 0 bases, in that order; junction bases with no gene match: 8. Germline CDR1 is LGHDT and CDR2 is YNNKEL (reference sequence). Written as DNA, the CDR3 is TGTGCCAGCAGCCAAGGGCTAGCGGGAGGACTCTTCTCCTACGAGCAGTACTTC. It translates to CASSQGLAGGLFSYEQYF.

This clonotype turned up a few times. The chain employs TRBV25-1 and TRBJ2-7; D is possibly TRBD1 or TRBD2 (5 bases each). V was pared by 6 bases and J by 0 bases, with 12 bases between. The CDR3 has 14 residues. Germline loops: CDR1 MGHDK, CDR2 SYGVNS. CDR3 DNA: TGTGCCAGCAGCGGGACGGGAAGCTCCTACGAGCAGTACTTC. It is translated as CASSGTGSSYEQYF.

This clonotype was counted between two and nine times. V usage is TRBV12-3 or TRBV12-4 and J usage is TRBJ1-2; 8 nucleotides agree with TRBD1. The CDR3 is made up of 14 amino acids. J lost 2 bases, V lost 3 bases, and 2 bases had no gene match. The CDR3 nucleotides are TGTGCCAGCAGTTTTAGACAGGGGAACTATGGCTACACCTTC. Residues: CASSFRQGNYGYTF.

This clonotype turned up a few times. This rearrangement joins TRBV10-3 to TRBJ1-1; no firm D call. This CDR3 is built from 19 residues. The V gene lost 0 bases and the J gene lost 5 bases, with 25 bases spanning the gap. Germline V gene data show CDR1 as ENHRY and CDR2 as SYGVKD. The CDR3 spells CAISESNLLVAGGVTEAFF. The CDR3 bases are TGTGCCATCAGTGAGTCGAATTTGTTGGTGGCAGGCGGGGTAACTGAAGCTTTCTTT.

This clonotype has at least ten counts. The CDR3 here is CASSLTGEQYF. The CDR3 nucleotides read TGTGCCAGCAGCTTAACCGGCGAGCAGTACTTC. V and J are TRBV7-9 and TRBJ2-7, with no clear D. Germline V gene lookup returns CDR1 SEHNR and CDR2 FQNEAQ (reference sequence). V was pared by 2 bases and J by 6 bases, with 5 bases between. The CDR3 is 11 amino acids.

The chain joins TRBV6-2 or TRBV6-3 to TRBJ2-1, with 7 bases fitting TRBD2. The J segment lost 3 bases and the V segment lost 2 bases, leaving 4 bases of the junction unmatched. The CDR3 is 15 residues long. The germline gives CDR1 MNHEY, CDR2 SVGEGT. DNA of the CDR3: TGTGCCAGCAGTTACATTGGGACTAACTACAATGAGCAGTTCTTC. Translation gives CASSYIGTNYNEQFF.

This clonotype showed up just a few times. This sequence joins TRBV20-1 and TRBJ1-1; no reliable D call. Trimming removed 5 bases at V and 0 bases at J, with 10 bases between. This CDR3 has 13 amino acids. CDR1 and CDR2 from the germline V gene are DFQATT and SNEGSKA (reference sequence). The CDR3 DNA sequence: TGCAGTGCTCACAGCATTTTGAACACTGAAGCTTTCTTT. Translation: CSAHSILNTEAFF.

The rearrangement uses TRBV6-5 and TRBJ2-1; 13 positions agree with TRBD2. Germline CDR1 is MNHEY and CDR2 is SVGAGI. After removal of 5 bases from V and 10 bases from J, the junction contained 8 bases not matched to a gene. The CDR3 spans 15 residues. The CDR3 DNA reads TGTGCCAGCAGTCAAAGGACTAGCGGGGGAGTGGAGCAGTTCTTC. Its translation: CASSQRTSGGVEQFF.

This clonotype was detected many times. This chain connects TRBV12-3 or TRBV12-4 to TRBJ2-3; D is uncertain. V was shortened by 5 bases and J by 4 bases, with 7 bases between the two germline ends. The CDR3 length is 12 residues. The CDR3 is CASSLVADTQYF. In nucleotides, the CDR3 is TGTGCCAGCAGTCTCGTCGCAGATACGCAGTATTTT.

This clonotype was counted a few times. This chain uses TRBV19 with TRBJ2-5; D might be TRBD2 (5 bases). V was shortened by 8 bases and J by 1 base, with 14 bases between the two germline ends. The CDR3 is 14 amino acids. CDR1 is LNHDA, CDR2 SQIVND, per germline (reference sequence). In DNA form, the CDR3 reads TGTGCCAGTGGGAGTCCAACGGTCCAAGAGACCCAGTACTTC. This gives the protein CASGSPTVQETQYF.

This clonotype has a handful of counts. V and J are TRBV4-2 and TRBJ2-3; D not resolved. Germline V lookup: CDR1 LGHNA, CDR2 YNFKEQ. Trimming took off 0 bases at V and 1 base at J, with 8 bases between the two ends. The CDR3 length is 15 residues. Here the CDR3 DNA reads TGTGCCAGCAGCCAAGATTCGGTGGGCACAGATACGCAGTATTTT. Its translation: CASSQDSVGTDTQYF.

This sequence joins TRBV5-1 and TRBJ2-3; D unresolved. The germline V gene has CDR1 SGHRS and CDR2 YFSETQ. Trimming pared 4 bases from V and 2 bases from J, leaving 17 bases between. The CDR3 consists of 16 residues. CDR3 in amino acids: CASSTDPQTYTDTQYF. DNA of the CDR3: TGCGCCAGCAGCACAGACCCCCAGACCTACACAGATACGCAGTATTTT. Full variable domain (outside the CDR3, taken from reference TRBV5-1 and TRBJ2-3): KAGVTQTPRYLIKTRGQQVTLSCSPISGHRSVSWYQQTPGQGLQFLFEYFSETQRNKGNFPGRFSGRQFSNSRSEMNVSTLELGDSALYLCASSTDPQTYTDTQYFGPGTRLTVL.